This TCR beta chain comes out of a study of cytomegalovirus exposure and HLA in healthy donors. The primer mix had 60 Vbeta and 13 Jbeta primers. The protocol was immunoSEQ multiplex PCR, while the TCRdb copy is restricted to in-frame clones and leaves out a portion. The sample contains approximately 88,000 clones, about four fifths of which appear only once. Comments on this clone: Other DNA sequences in the sample encode the same CDR3.

Source material: PBMCs. The source is a man younger than 35 in good health and CMV-seropositive.

This CDR3 reads CSARGANGYTF. CDR3 nucleotides: TGCAGTGCTAGAGGCGCGAATGGCTACACCTTC. The rearrangement links TRBV20-1 to TRBJ1-2; the D is unclear. The V and J ends lost 1 base and 6 bases respectively, with 6 bases between them. CDR1 and CDR2 from the germline V gene are DFQATT and SNEGSKA (reference sequence). There are 11 residues in the CDR3.